Shown below are 18 T cell receptor beta chains from a single sample sequenced in a study of cytomegalovirus exposure and HLA in healthy donors. Clones were read by immunoSEQ multiplex PCR, and TCRdb kept only the in-frame ones, dropping some. The profile covers some 180,000 clones, with roughly 81% appearing a single time and 0.95% to 1.5% taken by the ten largest. Material: PBMCs. These receptors originate from a woman aged 25 to 45 in good health and CMV-seronegative.

In its sample, this clone was seen many times. The junction differs from germline at one of its ends, possibly a read error. The chain uses TRBV10-3 and TRBJ1-2; D ambiguous. Germline CDR1 is ENHRY and CDR2 is SYGVKD. The length of the CDR3 is 10 residues. The CDR3 coding sequence is TGTGCCATCAGTGAGTCGACTCTATTCTTC. Amino acid sequence: CAISESTLFF.

V usage is TRBV5-4 and J usage is TRBJ2-1; 8 bases are a match to TRBD2. J lost 4 bases, V lost 2 bases, and 5 bases had no gene match. This CDR3 spans 15 amino acids. Germline V gene sequence: CDR1 SGHNT, CDR2 YYREEE (reference sequence). The CDR3 region is CASSFTSGLYNEQFF. CDR3 nucleotide sequence: TGTGCCAGCAGCTTTACTAGCGGACTATACAATGAGCAGTTCTTC.

The chain recombines TRBV7-3 with TRBJ2-7; 9 bases map to TRBD2. CDR3 size: 14 residues. V shed 1 base, J shed 2 bases, and the junction held 0 bases outside the gene matches. The germline CDR1 and CDR2 sequences are SGHTA and FQGTGA. The DNA for the CDR3 is TGTGCCAGCAGCTTAAGCGGGGGGGCCTACGAGCAGTACTTC. Its translation: CASSLSGGAYEQYF.

This clone has only one observation. V and J are TRBV5-1 and TRBJ2-3; 8 bases are shared with TRBD2. Trimming took 6 bases from V and 5 from J; bases not matched to a gene: 8. CDR3 length: 14 residues. The germline V gene has CDR1 SGHRS and CDR2 YFSETQ. CDR3 amino acids: CASISGSKGDTQYF. Written as DNA, the CDR3 is TGCGCCAGCATAAGCGGGAGTAAGGGAGATACGCAGTATTTT.

The rearrangement links TRBV7-9 to TRBJ2-5, with TRBD2 matching over 8 bases. The V segment lost 10 bases and the J segment 1 base; nucleotides outside the gene matches: 8. The length of the CDR3 is 14 residues. In germline, CDR1 is SEHNR, CDR2 FQNEAQ (reference sequence). CDR3 DNA sequence: TGTGCCACGGCCCGGAGCGGGGGCCAAGAGACCCAGTACTTC. Its protein is CATARSGGQETQYF. The whole variable domain, remainder taken from reference TRBV7-9 and TRBJ2-5, is DTGVSQNPRHKITKRGQNVTFRCDPISEHNRLYWYRQTLGQGPEFLTYFQNEAQLEKSRLLSDRFSAERPKGSFSTLEIQRTEQGDSAMYLCATARSGGQETQYFGPGTRLLVL.

This chain links TRBV7-9 with TRBJ2-7; TRBD1 agrees at 8 bases. The CDR3 sequence is 13 residues long. Germline trimming cut 5 bases from V and 5 bases from J; bases unmatched to any gene: 5. CDR1 SEHNR and CDR2 FQNEAQ come from the germline V gene (reference sequence). CDR3 sequence reads: CASSRTGKNEQYF. Here the CDR3 DNA reads TGTGCCAGCAGCAGGACAGGGAAAAACGAGCAGTACTTC.

V and J are TRBV5-1 and TRBJ2-3; a weak D match, TRBD2 (6 bases). V lost 4 bases and J lost 1, with 13 bases in between. The CDR3 covers 15 residues. CDR1 and CDR2 from the germline V gene are SGHRS and YFSETQ. The CDR3 DNA reads as TGCGCCAGCAGCCTGGGAGGTTACGGCACAGATACGCAGTATTTT. It codes for CASSLGGYGTDTQYF.

The chain combines TRBV2 with TRBJ1-4, with D perhaps matching TRBD1 (6 bases). Germline loops: CDR1 SNHLY, CDR2 FYNNEI. V was cut by 1 base and J by 10 bases, with 16 bases left in between. There are 15 residues in the CDR3. The CDR3: CASSEGIRGQGKLFF. The CDR3 DNA reads as TGTGCCAGCAGTGAAGGAATCAGGGGTCAGGGAAAACTGTTTTTT.

The V gene is TRBV9, the J gene TRBJ1-2, with 9 bases matching TRBD1. The CDR3 totals 15 residues. V lost 1 base, J lost 2 bases, and 3 bases stayed unmatched. Germline V gene lookup returns CDR1 SGDLS and CDR2 YYNGEE. The chain's CDR3 is CASSVQDRGNYGYTF. The CDR3, as DNA: TGTGCCAGCAGCGTACAGGACAGGGGAAACTATGGCTACACCTTC.

The V and J genes are TRBV28 and TRBJ2-3; TRBD2 aligns across 7 bases. V dropped 4 bases and J dropped 3; count of bases not matched to a gene: 7. CDR1 and CDR2 (germline): MDHEN, SYDVKM. This CDR3 comprises 15 residues. The CDR3 sequence: CASSSSGGLTDTQYF. In DNA, the CDR3 is TGTGCCAGCAGTTCTAGCGGTGGGCTAACAGATACGCAGTATTTT.

In this sample, this clone turned up once. V gene TRBV6-5 combines with J gene TRBJ1-2; 10 bases line up with TRBD1. Germline CDR1 reads MNHEY; CDR2 reads SVGAGI. This CDR3 region has 14 residues. The J segment lost 5 bases and the V segment lost 5 bases, leaving 5 bases of the junction unmatched. CDR3 region: CASSMTGGRYGYTF. The CDR3 DNA reads TGTGCCAGCAGTATGACAGGGGGCCGGTATGGCTACACCTTC.

This sequence joins TRBV6-5 and TRBJ1-2, with 7 bases identical to TRBD1. The CDR3 is 14 amino acids. The V and J ends lost 5 bases and 7 bases, in that order; junction bases with no gene match: 10. Germline-derived CDR1 and CDR2 are MNHEY and SVGAGI. CDR3: CASSTNNRGSGYTF. The CDR3 nucleotides read TGTGCCAGCAGTACAAACAACAGGGGCTCTGGCTACACCTTC.

The table lists this clone with a few counts. The chain employs TRBV25-1 and TRBJ2-3, with 8 bases lining up with TRBD1. V shed 6 bases, J shed 2 bases, and the junction held 10 bases outside the gene matches. Germline values: CDR1 MGHDK, CDR2 SYGVNS. This CDR3 is 16 amino acids long. CDR3 in DNA: TGTGCCAGCAGGGGGGGATGGACAGGGACCACAGATACGCAGTATTTT. It is translated as CASRGGWTGTTDTQYF.

The genes are TRBV19 and TRBJ1-3; the match to TRBD1 covers 7 bases. The V gene's germline CDR1 is LNHDA and CDR2 SQIVND (reference sequence). CDR3 size: 17 residues. V was pared by 6 bases and J by 0 bases, with 11 bases of the junction left unmatched. Here the CDR3 reads CASRHPAGQDSGNTIYF. In DNA form, the CDR3 reads TGTGCCAGTAGGCACCCTGCCGGACAGGACTCTGGAAACACCATATATTTT.

The chain couples TRBV2 to TRBJ2-7; D might be TRBD2 (8 bases). Germline CDR1 reads SNHLY; CDR2 reads FYNNEI. This CDR3 comprises 15 residues. V was shortened by 10 bases and J by 2 bases, with 21 bases between the two germline ends. Here the CDR3 DNA reads TGTGCCACCCCTACGGGAGGGGGCAGCACCTACGAGCAGTACTTC. Protein sequence: CATPTGGGSTYEQYF.

This chain links TRBV7-9 with TRBJ1-5, with 7 nucleotides matching TRBD1. Unmatched junction bases numbered 11, after V lost 5 bases and J lost 4 bases. This CDR3 is built from 16 residues. Germline V gene lookup returns CDR1 SEHNR and CDR2 FQNEAQ (reference sequence). Here the CDR3 reads CASSPPSETGNQPQHF. CDR3 nucleotides: TGTGCCAGCAGCCCACCTTCCGAGACAGGGAATCAGCCCCAGCATTTT.

This chain joins TRBV5-6 and TRBJ2-5; 8 bases align to TRBD2. The J segment lost 1 base and the V segment lost 4 bases, leaving 6 bases of the junction unmatched. The germline V gene encodes CDR1 SGHDT and CDR2 YYEEEE. There are 15 residues in the CDR3. CDR3 region: CASSLERESQETQYF. In DNA form, the CDR3 reads TGTGCCAGCAGCCTGGAGCGGGAGTCCCAAGAGACCCAGTACTTC. Looking up the rest from reference TRBV5-6 and TRBJ2-5 gives the full variable domain: DAGVTQSPTHLIKTRGQQVTLRCSPKSGHDTVSWYQQALGQGPQFIFQYYEEEERQRGNFPDRFSGHQFPNYSSELNVNALLLGDSALYLCASSLERESQETQYFGPGTRLLVL.

This sequence joins TRBV11-2 and TRBJ2-3; 7 bases align to TRBD2. This CDR3 spans 16 amino acids. The germline V gene has CDR1 SGHAT and CDR2 FQNNGV. V lost 3 bases to trimming and J lost 2 bases; unmatched junction nucleotides: 8. CDR3 loop: CASSFFLGGYTDTQYF. For the CDR3, the DNA is TGTGCCAGCAGCTTTTTCTTGGGGGGGTACACAGATACGCAGTATTTT. Looking up the rest from reference TRBV11-2 and TRBJ2-3 gives the full variable domain: EAGVAQSPRYKIIEKRQSVAFWCNPISGHATLYWYQQILGQGPKLLIQFQNNGVVDDSQLPKDRFSAERLKGVDSTLKIQPAKLEDSAVYLCASSFFLGGYTDTQYFGPGTRLTVL.